This T cell receptor (beta chain) emerged from a study of OX40 agonist ivuxolimab in advanced cancers. With respect to the entire study: Ivuxolimab was an agonistic, fully human IgG2 monoclonal antibody directed against OX40 (CD134), a costimulatory receptor. In the dose-escalation cohort, roughly four fifths of patients were male, and the mean age was approximately 64 years, with a range of about 23 to 80. Among the roughly 50 dose-escalation patients, about 19 had hepatocellular carcinoma, about 15 melanoma, 9 renal cell carcinoma and 9 head and neck cancer. The paper reports the monotherapy dose-escalation portion (N = 52 patients) of the phase I ivuxolimab trial. The point of sequencing TCRbeta in the periphery was to test whether ivuxolimab changed TCR sequence diversity and drove clonal T-cell expansion. Prior anti-PD-1, anti-PD-L1 or anti-CTLA-4 therapy was permitted, and about two fifths of dose-escalation patients had received checkpoint inhibitors. Partial responses occurred in three dose-escalation patients, of whom one had hepatocellular carcinoma and two had cutaneous melanoma. Intravenous ivuxolimab was administered to patients every 2 weeks at six dose levels: 0.01, 0.1, 0.3, 1.5, 3 and 10 mg/kg.

Concerning this clone: Its cognate antigen has yet to be identified. Base qualities are not provided; no much larger clone lies one nucleotide away.

The full study reports these points: In the 0.1-3.0 mg/kg groups, partial responders had among the lowest normalized peripheral clonal expansion, particularly in CD8+ T cells. On average, CD8+ T cells showed more expanded clones than CD4+ T cells after ivuxolimab. Clonal expansion of both CD4+ and CD8+ blood T cells was observed from baseline to week 6 at doses 0.1 to 3.0 mg/kg. Low levels of normalized T-cell clonal expansion were also seen in some patients who did not respond. The antigen specificity of the clonally expanded peripheral T cells was not determined.

Genomic DNA was extracted from sorted cells for sequencing of the TCRbeta CDR3 region. TCRbeta CDR3 regions were sequenced using the immunoSEQ Assay. What TCRdb holds here is the immuneACCESS table cut down to in-frame rearrangements. Part of the clones is not present; checked against another copy, under half of the missing clones reflect an unresolved V gene, and the others are unexplained. The sample includes roughly 80,000 clones, with about four fifths observed a single time. Under 3.5% of the sample goes to the ten largest clones. Patients with a history of autoimmune disease or receiving systemic immunosuppression were excluded from the trial. In every dose cohort, peripheral blood was drawn for TCR sequencing at baseline, cycle 4 day 1, and cycle 7 day 1. The samples were taken from a phase I, first-in-human, multicenter, open-label dose-escalation trial of ivuxolimab. Adults with locally advanced or metastatic melanoma, renal cell carcinoma, hepatocellular carcinoma or head and neck squamous cell carcinoma were enrolled in the trial. Before TCR sequencing, CD4+ and CD8+ T cells were separately sorted from peripheral blood.

V trim: 7 bases; J trim: 7 bases; unmatched bases: 12. CDR1 and CDR2 are read off the germline V gene as SNHLY and FYNNEI. From cysteine to phenylalanine, the CDR3 is 14 amino acids long. Only the CDR3 DNA is retained, 42 bases long and in frame from the first base. The V and J segments used are TRBV2 and TRBJ1-1; 7 nucleotides in the junction match TRBD1. The source is an adult with an advanced solid tumor such as melanoma, head and neck, liver or kidney cancer. The sequencing used CD4+ or CD8+ T cells sorted from blood, collected in a trial of the OX40 agonist ivuxolimab. The CDR3 region: CASTPDRPRSEAFF. The nucleotide sequence reads as follows: TGTGCCAGCACCCCGGACAGGCCAAGGAGTGAAGCTTTCTTT.